This TCR beta chain was obtained from a study of T cells in Graves' hyperthyroidism and ophthalmopathy. Uncontrolled infection, other autoimmune disease, pregnancy or lactation excluded patients. Each 10 ml fresh peripheral blood draw supplied the PBMCs. Per germline, CDR1 SGDLS and CDR2 YYNGEE. The V and J ends lost 2 bases and 5 bases, in that order; junction bases with no gene match: 4. CDR3 length equals 14 residues. Amplified regions were TCR beta CDR3 sequences from RNA transcripts. TCR CDR3 regions were first amplified by RT-PCR with HTBI primers. TCRdb reprocessed the multiplex PCR reads with MiXCR, giving one entry per CDR3 protein. The data contain about 400,000 distinct CDR3 sequences, 14% to 15% of them singletons. In its sample, this clonotype was seen many times. Its target is not known. General study findings and limits: Blood held most thyroid clonotypes expanded above 0.001 frequency.

This rearrangement joins TRBV9 to TRBJ2-7, with TRBD2 matching over 10 bases. The clonotype originates from a man younger than 30 with Graves' ophthalmopathy. The sample comprised blood. The CDR3 reads CASSVDSGRNEQYF. The DNA of the CDR3 is TGTGCCAGCAGCGTTGATAGCGGGAGGAACGAGCAGTACTTC.